This paragraph reports one TCR beta chain. This specimen belongs to a study of blood T cells in healthy people across ages. Germline values: CDR1 SEHNR, CDR2 FQNEAQ (reference sequence). The CDR3 contains 14 residues. Trimming removed 5 bases from V and 4 bases from J, with 14 bases in between. Then a second PCR, running roughly 7 to 11 cycles, was carried out with a sample-barcoded 5' primer and a J-beta primer mix. TCRdb passed the 5' RACE reads through MiXCR, listing each CDR3 protein once. The sample contains 450,000 to 700,000 distinct CDR3 sequences, about 25% of which appear only once. The chain combines TRBV7-9 with TRBJ2-5; a weak D match, TRBD2 (5 bases). The source material was blood. The receptor was derived from a woman between 65 and 79 years old in good health. The CDR3 spells CASSPSGFRETQYF. CDR3 sequence (DNA): TGTGCCAGCAGCCCCTCGGGGTTCCGAGAGACCCAGTACTTC.